These 30 T cell receptor beta chains were all obtained from the same sample, sequenced in a study of cytomegalovirus exposure and HLA in healthy donors. The protocol was immunoSEQ multiplex PCR, while the TCRdb copy is restricted to in-frame clones and leaves out a portion. The repertoire holds about 250,000 clones, with approximately 84% as singletons. The sequenced sample was PBMCs. The origin of the receptors is a man in his late teens or twenties in good health and CMV-seropositive.

The chain recombines TRBV6-6 with TRBJ2-5; D uncertain. V dropped 6 bases and J dropped 3 bases, with 11 bases sitting between them. CDR1 is MNHNY and CDR2 is SVGAGI in the germline V gene (reference sequence). There are 13 residues in the CDR3. The DNA of the CDR3 is TGTGCCAGCAGGAGACTCGAAAAAGAGACCCAGTACTTC. Its translation: CASRRLEKETQYF.

This clone has a handful of counts. This sequence joins TRBV25-1 and TRBJ1-2, with unresolved D. Per germline, CDR1 MGHDK and CDR2 SYGVNS. Trimming stripped 5 bases from V and 6 bases from J, with 19 bases between. CDR3 size: 15 residues. The CDR3 sequence is CASSTLRGNLDGYTF. CDR3 nucleotides: TGTGCCAGCAGTACCCTGAGAGGGAACTTGGATGGCTACACCTTC.

The DNA of the CDR3 is TGTGCCTGGTCCGACAGCGCCTGGCGACACGATAACTATGGCTACACCTTC. Protein sequence: CAWSDSAWRHDNYGYTF. The rearrangement joins TRBV30 to TRBJ1-2; perhaps TRBD1 as D (5 bases). The CDR3 covers 17 residues. Germline V gene lookup returns CDR1 GTSNPN and CDR2 SVGIG (reference sequence). The ends were cut back, 5 bases at V and 1 base at J, with 23 bases in the middle.

The chain links TRBV5-1 to TRBJ2-5; a possible D gene is TRBD1 (6 bases). Germline CDR1 and CDR2: SGHRS and YFSETQ. V was pared by 0 bases and J by 3 bases, with 15 bases between. The CDR3 is 16 residues long. The CDR3 is CASSLAGVGYEETQYF. CDR3 nucleotide sequence: TGCGCCAGCAGCTTGGCAGGGGTCGGGTATGAAGAGACCCAGTACTTC.

The chain couples TRBV20-1 to TRBJ2-1, with D perhaps TRBD2 (5 bases). The CDR3 is 11 amino acids. Trimming removed 2 bases from V and 8 bases from J, with 7 bases in between. CDR1 and CDR2 (germline): DFQATT, SNEGSKA (reference sequence). In DNA, the CDR3 is TGCAGTGCTAGATTCGGGGATGAGCAGTTCTTC. Residues: CSARFGDEQFF.

The V and J genes are TRBV5-6 and TRBJ2-7; TRBD2 matches at 7 bases. Germline V CDR1 and CDR2: SGHDT, YYEEEE. Germline trimming cut 2 bases from V and 3 bases from J; bases unmatched to any gene: 5. The CDR3 runs 14 residues. The CDR3 region is CASSFGLGHYEQYF. The CDR3 region has the DNA TGTGCCAGCAGCTTCGGACTAGGCCACTACGAGCAGTACTTC. Together with reference TRBV5-6 and TRBJ2-7, the CDR3 gives the full variable domain: DAGVTQSPTHLIKTRGQQVTLRCSPKSGHDTVSWYQQALGQGPQFIFQYYEEEERQRGNFPDRFSGHQFPNYSSELNVNALLLGDSALYLCASSFGLGHYEQYFGPGTRLTVT.

The V call is TRBV9, the J call TRBJ2-5; no reliable D call. Between the trimmed V and J ends, which lost 4 bases and 4 bases, there was a span of 11 bases. CDR3 size: 13 residues. Germline V gives CDR1 SGDLS, CDR2 YYNGEE. CDR3 protein: CASSHVWGETQYF. CDR3 nucleotides: TGTGCCAGCAGCCACGTCTGGGGAGAGACCCAGTACTTC.

This chain joins TRBV7-2 and TRBJ1-5; a weak D match, TRBD1 (5 bases). The V and J ends lost 3 bases and 6 bases respectively, with 15 bases between them. The CDR3 sequence is 15 residues long. CDR1 SGHTA and CDR2 FQGNSA come from the germline V gene. This chain's CDR3 is CASSLTGGYGQPQHF. CDR3 DNA sequence: TGTGCCAGCAGCTTGACTGGGGGATATGGTCAGCCCCAGCATTTT.

The chain carries TRBV18 and TRBJ1-1; TRBD1 might be the D (5 bases). The germline gives CDR1 KGHSH, CDR2 LQKENI. V dropped 6 bases and J dropped 3 bases, with 11 bases sitting between them. CDR3 length equals 13 residues. The CDR3 DNA is TGTGCCAGCTCGTTCAGGGTAGACACTGAAGCTTTCTTT. It translates to CASSFRVDTEAFF.

The chain is built from TRBV5-1 and TRBJ2-3, with TRBD2 identical over 9 bases. V gave up 6 bases and J gave up 1 base; unmatched junction bases: 9. The CDR3 is 16 residues long. Per germline, CDR1 SGHRS and CDR2 YFSETQ. As DNA, the CDR3 is TGCGCCAGCAAAGTGGGTAGCGGGAGTCGCACAGATACGCAGTATTTT. Its translation is CASKVGSGSRTDTQYF.

The count of this clone is one. The rearrangement joins TRBV15 to TRBJ1-4; TRBD1 agrees at 7 bases. CDR3 size: 15 residues. Germline V CDR1 and CDR2: LNHNV, YYDKDF (reference sequence). With 5 bases clipped from V and 8 bases from J, the junction kept 11 bases outside the gene matches. CDR3 coding DNA: TGTGCCACCAGCGGCCCTGACAGGGTGGGCGAAAAACTGTTTTTT. Translating it yields CATSGPDRVGEKLFF.

The V call is TRBV29-1, the J call TRBJ2-5; TRBD1 aligns across 9 bases. CDR1 and CDR2 (germline): SQVTM, ANQGSEA. The CDR3 runs to 20 residues. Germline trimming cut 3 bases from V and 2 bases from J; bases unmatched to any gene: 22. CDR3 in amino acids: CSVDGLGQGISQDPQETQYF. The CDR3 region has the DNA TGCAGCGTTGACGGTCTGGGACAGGGAATCTCCCAGGACCCGCAAGAGACCCAGTACTTC.

The chain joins TRBV10-3 to TRBJ2-7; D remains unclear. The V end lost 2 bases, the J end lost 0 bases, and 11 bases lay between the germline ends. Germline CDR1 reads ENHRY; CDR2 reads SYGVKD. The CDR3 is made up of 15 amino acids. The CDR3: CAISETQGSSYEQYF. CDR3 nucleotides: TGTGCCATCAGTGAGACCCAAGGCAGCTCCTACGAGCAGTACTTC.

The J gene is TRBJ1-2, the V gene TRBV19; D unresolved. The CDR3 is 12 amino acids. Germline V gene lookup returns CDR1 LNHDA and CDR2 SQIVND (reference sequence). The ends were cut back, 1 base at V and 8 bases at J, with 8 bases in the middle. CDR3 sequence: CASSIGSLGYTF. CDR3 DNA sequence: TGTGCCAGTAGTATAGGTTCGCTAGGCTACACCTTC.

The chain employs TRBV5-6 and TRBJ2-7; a possible D gene is TRBD2 (7 bases). V was trimmed by 0 bases and J by 4 bases, leaving 11 bases between them. The CDR3 has 14 amino acids. Germline V CDR1 and CDR2: SGHDT, YYEEEE. The CDR3 loop reads CASSLGGGVYEQYF. As DNA, the CDR3 is TGTGCCAGCAGCTTGGGCGGGGGCGTTTACGAGCAGTACTTC.

The CDR3 loop reads CASSMFRTSGRGTREQYF. The CDR3 DNA reads TGTGCCAGTAGTATGTTCCGGACTAGCGGGAGAGGGACTCGGGAGCAGTACTTC. The chain is built from TRBV19 and TRBJ2-7; 13 positions match TRBD2. Germline CDR1 reads LNHDA; CDR2 reads SQIVND (reference sequence). The CDR3 is made up of 18 amino acids. V lost 3 bases and J lost 7; bases outside the gene matches: 15.

This clone was recorded many times. The chain is built from TRBV29-1 and TRBJ1-1, with unresolved D. V lost 2 bases, J lost 0 bases, and 4 bases lay in between. Germline loops: CDR1 SQVTM, CDR2 ANQGSEA. This CDR3 is built from 12 residues. CDR3 coding DNA: TGCAGCGTTGAAAAACTGAACACTGAAGCTTTCTTT. Its protein product is CSVEKLNTEAFF.

V gene TRBV5-6 combines with J gene TRBJ1-1; no clear D gene. The CDR3 contains 12 residues. Germline assignment: CDR1 SGHDT and CDR2 YYEEEE. With 0 bases removed from V and 4 bases from J, the gap between germline ends came to 4 bases. DNA of the CDR3: TGTGCCAGCAGCTTGGATGGCACTGAAGCTTTCTTT. This translates into CASSLDGTEAFF. Supplemented by reference TRBV5-6 and TRBJ1-1, the full variable domain reads DAGVTQSPTHLIKTRGQQVTLRCSPKSGHDTVSWYQQALGQGPQFIFQYYEEEERQRGNFPDRFSGHQFPNYSSELNVNALLLGDSALYLCASSLDGTEAFFGQGTRLTVV.

This clone was observed a few times. The chain employs TRBV6-1 and TRBJ2-6; no clear D gene. CDR3 length: 15 residues. Germline loops: CDR1 MNHNS, CDR2 SASEGT. V lost 0 bases and J lost 0, with 3 bases in between. CDR3 in amino acids: CASSEADSGANVLTF. The CDR3 DNA reads TGTGCCAGCAGTGAAGCGGACTCTGGGGCCAACGTCCTGACTTTC.

V usage is TRBV6-5 and J usage is TRBJ1-2, with TRBD1 identical over 7 bases. Germline assignment: CDR1 MNHEY and CDR2 SVGAGI. V shed 1 base, J shed 2 bases, and the junction held 4 bases outside the gene matches. CDR3 length: 15 residues. The CDR3 DNA follows: TGTGCCAGCAGTTACTTGGGACAGAGGAACTATGGCTACACCTTC. As protein: CASSYLGQRNYGYTF.

This chain links TRBV30 with TRBJ2-1; 9 bases line up with TRBD2. The CDR3 length is 13 residues. Germline CDR1 reads GTSNPN; CDR2 reads SVGIG (reference sequence). V lost 1 base, J lost 9 bases, and 4 bases stayed unmatched. CDR3 sequence (DNA): TGTGCCTGGAGTGACCTAGCGGGAATTGAGCAGTTCTTC. It is translated as CAWSDLAGIEQFF.

The V gene is TRBV4-1, the J gene TRBJ1-3; D remains unclear. Germline CDR1 MGHRA, CDR2 YSYEKL. The CDR3 length is 15 residues. V was cut by 0 bases and J by 0 bases, with 6 bases left in between. CDR3 nucleotides: TGCGCCAGCAGCCAAGACGGGGACTCTGGAAACACCATATATTTT. It codes for CASSQDGDSGNTIYF.

The chain links TRBV5-4 to TRBJ1-1; D is perhaps TRBD1 (5 bases). The V gene's germline CDR1 is SGHNT and CDR2 YYREEE (reference sequence). V was pared by 4 bases and J by 3 bases, with 7 bases between. The CDR3 consists of 12 residues. In nucleotides, the CDR3 is TGTGCCAGCAGCCGGGGGTACACTGAAGCTTTCTTT. Protein product: CASSRGYTEAFF.

This clone has just one count. The chain recombines TRBV5-4 with TRBJ1-2; D remains ambiguous. The CDR3 is 12 residues long. Germline CDR1 reads SGHNT; CDR2 reads YYREEE (reference sequence). V was shortened by 0 bases and J by 4 bases, with 4 bases between the two germline ends. The CDR3 loop is CASSLGPYGYTF. CDR3 coding DNA: TGTGCCAGCAGCTTGGGGCCCTATGGCTACACCTTC.

The chain is built from TRBV7-6 and TRBJ2-7, with D possibly matching TRBD2 (5 bases). CDR1 is SGHVS, CDR2 FNYEAQ, per germline. The CDR3 consists of 14 residues. The V and J ends lost 5 bases and 2 bases respectively, with 13 bases between them. CDR3 DNA: TGTGCCAGCAGCGCCCGGCCGGGAACCTACGAGCAGTACTTC. This codes for CASSARPGTYEQYF.

This clone was counted between two and nine times. V usage is TRBV19 and J usage is TRBJ2-3; D is unresolved. The CDR3 spans 13 residues. CDR1 is LNHDA and CDR2 is SQIVND in the germline V gene (reference sequence). Trimming removed 1 base at V and 6 bases at J, with 8 bases between. The CDR3 DNA follows: TGTGCCAGTAGTATAGCCCAGCATGATACGCAGTATTTT. Protein product: CASSIAQHDTQYF.

This chain links TRBV27 with TRBJ1-1; possible D gene TRBD1, 5 bases. Germline CDR1 MNHEY, CDR2 SMNVEV (reference sequence). CDR3 length: 14 amino acids. Deletions cut 1 base from V and 6 bases from J, with 12 bases between. CDR3 region: CASSLLGTVPEAFF. CDR3 sequence (DNA): TGTGCCAGCAGTTTATTAGGGACGGTGCCTGAAGCTTTCTTT.

The genes are TRBV5-1 and TRBJ2-3; D is perhaps TRBD2 (5 bases). The V gene lost 2 bases and the J gene lost 4 bases, with 8 bases spanning the gap. The CDR3 runs to 13 residues. Germline V gene sequence: CDR1 SGHRS, CDR2 YFSETQ. The CDR3 coding sequence is TGCGCCAGCAGCTTTTCGGGGTCAGATACGCAGTATTTT. Amino acid sequence: CASSFSGSDTQYF.

The rearrangement joins TRBV6-1 to TRBJ1-1; no clear D gene. Deletions cut 1 base from V and 1 base from J, with 10 bases between. CDR1 MNHNS and CDR2 SASEGT come from the germline V gene. There are 15 residues in the CDR3. CDR3: CASSEDLGQNTEAFF. The CDR3 coding sequence is TGTGCCAGCAGTGAAGATTTAGGGCAGAACACTGAAGCTTTCTTT.

The chain is built from TRBV18 and TRBJ1-2; D is perhaps TRBD1 (5 bases). Germline V lookup: CDR1 KGHSH, CDR2 LQKENI. The CDR3 extends over 13 amino acids. Trimming removed 6 bases at V and 5 bases at J, with 13 bases between. CDR3 sequence: CASSEGRGYGYTF. As DNA, the CDR3 is TGTGCCAGCTCGGAGGGAAGGGGTTATGGCTACACCTTC.